A single sample is the source of the 25 T cell receptor beta chains below, sequenced in a study of shared clonotypes between healthy human individuals. Some clones are missing from TCRdb's copy, which holds only in-frame ones; the method was immunoSEQ multiplex PCR. The sample records approximately 1.4 million clones, 95% to 99% being singletons. Sequencing was done on a sample of naive CD4+ T cells sorted from blood. Specified subset: CD45RA+ positively selected. The receptor source for this set is a man younger than 40 in good health.

This clone was picked up one time. V is TRBV5-6 and J is TRBJ2-7; D is unclear. Trimming shortened V by 4 bases and J by 7 bases, and 9 bases separated the two germline ends. Germline values: CDR1 SGHDT, CDR2 YYEEEE. The CDR3 totals 11 residues. CDR3 region: CASSLAWEQYF. The CDR3 DNA reads TGTGCCAGCAGCCTTGCTTGGGAGCAGTACTTC. Full variable domain (missing parts from reference TRBV5-6 and TRBJ2-7): DAGVTQSPTHLIKTRGQQVTLRCSPKSGHDTVSWYQQALGQGPQFIFQYYEEEERQRGNFPDRFSGHQFPNYSSELNVNALLLGDSALYLCASSLAWEQYFGPGTRLTVT.

The V call is TRBV30, the J call TRBJ2-7; TRBD1 matches 9 bases. V lost 1 base to trimming and J lost 5 bases; unmatched junction nucleotides: 6. The CDR3 sequence is 14 residues long. Germline-derived CDR1 and CDR2 are GTSNPN and SVGIG (reference sequence). CDR3 coding DNA: TGTGCCTGGAGTGGGGGGACAGGGTTCCACGAGCAGTACTTC. Protein product: CAWSGGTGFHEQYF.

This chain uses TRBV29-1 with TRBJ2-7, with 12 bases aligning to TRBD2. The CDR3 runs 20 residues. CDR1 is SQVTM and CDR2 is ANQGSEA in the germline V gene. V was clipped by 0 bases and J by 3 bases; unmatched bases: 18. The CDR3 DNA reads as TGCAGCGTTGAAGACGTAAGAGTGGAGCTAGCGGGAGGGCTCAACTACGAGCAGTACTTC. Encoded protein: CSVEDVRVELAGGLNYEQYF.

The rearrangement links TRBV27 to TRBJ2-1; a possible D gene is TRBD2 (5 bases). CDR1 is MNHEY and CDR2 is SMNVEV in the germline V gene (reference sequence). This CDR3 region has 15 residues. Trimming took off 2 bases at V and 0 bases at J, with 8 bases between the two ends. Written as DNA, the CDR3 is TGTGCCAGCAGTTTAAGCGGTTTCTCCTACAATGAGCAGTTCTTC. This translates into CASSLSGFSYNEQFF.

This rearrangement joins TRBV14 to TRBJ2-2, with no clear D. There are 15 residues in the CDR3. Per germline, CDR1 SGHDN and CDR2 FVKESK. Trimming stripped 4 bases from V and 1 base from J, with 10 bases between. CDR3 protein: CASSRRSGNTGELFF. The CDR3, as DNA: TGTGCCAGCAGCCGCCGTAGTGGGAACACCGGGGAGCTGTTTTTT.

This clone was detected only once. The chain links TRBV4-3 to TRBJ2-2; TRBD2 is a possible D gene (5 bases). V was trimmed by 4 bases and J by 3 bases, leaving 15 bases between them. CDR1 and CDR2 (germline): LGHNA, YSLEER. This CDR3 has 16 amino acids. This CDR3 is CASSPQLAGYTGELFF. The CDR3 DNA is TGCGCCAGCAGCCCGCAGTTGGCGGGTTACACCGGGGAGCTGTTTTTT.

Concerning this clone: The junction departs from the called germline gene at one end, perhaps through a read error. CDR3 sequence reads: CATSREGQNHRF. CDR3 nucleotide sequence: TGTGCCACCAGCAGAGAGGGGCAGAACCACCGCTTC. The J gene is TRBJ2-7, the V gene TRBV15; the D gene is possibly TRBD1 (5 bases). There are 12 residues in the CDR3. CDR1 and CDR2 from the germline V gene are LNHNV and YYDKDF (reference sequence).

V and J are TRBV6-5 and TRBJ2-5; D remains unclear. Trimming shortened V by 6 bases and J by 2 bases, and 13 bases separated the two germline ends. Germline V gene lookup returns CDR1 MNHEY and CDR2 SVGAGI. This CDR3 has 14 amino acids. CDR3 loop: CASSLLGLQETQYF. For the CDR3, the DNA is TGTGCCAGCAGCCTCCTCGGTCTTCAAGAGACCCAGTACTTC.

The genes are TRBV7-9 and TRBJ1-4, with D tentatively TRBD1 (5 bases). The germline V and J ends were trimmed by 4 bases and 2 bases, with 20 bases remaining between them. The CDR3 is 18 residues long. Germline CDR1 and CDR2: SEHNR and FQNEAQ (reference sequence). The chain's CDR3 is CASSSRRSLQGTNEKLFF. The CDR3 bases are TGTGCCAGCAGCTCCAGACGCAGCCTCCAGGGTACTAATGAAAAACTGTTTTTT. Using reference TRBV7-9 and TRBJ1-4 for the parts outside the CDR3, the full variable domain is DTGVSQNPRHKITKRGQNVTFRCDPISEHNRLYWYRQTLGQGPEFLTYFQNEAQLEKSRLLSDRFSAERPKGSFSTLEIQRTEQGDSAMYLCASSSRRSLQGTNEKLFFGSGTQLSVL.

The chain uses TRBV29-1 and TRBJ2-1; D unresolved. The CDR3 is made up of 12 amino acids. Trimming left V 6 bases short and J 2 bases short, with 8 bases between. CDR1 and CDR2 (germline): SQVTM, ANQGSEA. This CDR3 reads CSVSDTYNEQFF. CDR3 nucleotides: TGCAGCGTCTCAGACACCTACAATGAGCAGTTCTTC.

The chain is built from TRBV4-3 and TRBJ1-2; D not resolved. CDR1 and CDR2 from the germline V gene are LGHNA and YSLEER. The CDR3 sequence is 11 residues long. Trimming left V 3 bases short and J 2 bases short, with 1 base between. The CDR3 loop reads CASSQNYGYTF. The CDR3 nucleotides are TGCGCCAGCAGCCAGAACTATGGCTACACCTTC.

This chain connects TRBV9 to TRBJ2-7, with D tentatively TRBD1 (6 bases). CDR1 SGDLS and CDR2 YYNGEE come from the germline V gene. The CDR3 covers 14 residues. V lost 0 bases and J lost 2, with 9 bases in between. The CDR3 DNA reads as TGTGCCAGCAGCGTAGCGGACAGTACCTACGAGCAGTACTTC. Encoded protein: CASSVADSTYEQYF.

The V and J genes are TRBV10-3 and TRBJ2-7; 7 nucleotides align to TRBD1. CDR1 and CDR2 (germline): ENHRY, SYGVKD. This CDR3 region has 15 residues. The V gene end was trimmed by 8 bases and the J gene end by 2 bases; junction bases not matched to a gene: 12. This CDR3 reads CAIGSRQGIPYEQYF. CDR3 coding DNA: TGTGCCATCGGGTCGCGACAGGGCATCCCCTACGAGCAGTACTTC.

Comment on this clone: Distinct nucleotide sequences in the sample also encode this CDR3. The chain has TRBV20-1 and TRBJ2-5; no firm D call. Germline lookup yields CDR1 DFQATT and CDR2 SNEGSKA (reference sequence). Between the trimmed V and J ends, which lost 5 bases and 5 bases, there was a span of 6 bases. The CDR3 is 10 amino acids. The CDR3 nucleotides are TGCAGTGCTGCCCAGGAGACCCAGTACTTC. It is translated as CSAAQETQYF.

Of note for this clone: A read error may account for a junction end that differs from germline. V usage is TRBV11-2 and J usage is TRBJ2-5; D gene ambiguous. This CDR3 is 13 amino acids long. Per germline, CDR1 SGHAT and CDR2 FQNNGV. The chain's CDR3 is CASSLVYQETQYF. CDR3 coding DNA: TGTGCCAGCAGCTTAGTCTACCAGGAGACCCAGTACTTC. Using reference TRBV11-2 and TRBJ2-5 for the parts outside the CDR3, the full variable domain is EAGVAQSPRYKIIEKRQSVAFWCNPISGHATLYWYQQILGQGPKLLIQFQNNGVVDDSQLPKDRFSAERLKGVDSTLKIQPAKLEDSAVYLCASSLVYQETQYFGPGTRLLVL.

V gene TRBV18 combines with J gene TRBJ2-2, with 10 positions matching TRBD1. Looked up from germline, CDR1 is KGHSH and CDR2 is LQKENI. The CDR3 totals 14 residues. Trimming cost V 5 bases and J 5 bases; bases outside gene matches: 2. The CDR3, as DNA: TGTGCCAGCTCAGCGGGACAGGGGACCGGGGAGCTGTTTTTT. Protein sequence: CASSAGQGTGELFF.

The V and J genes are TRBV29-1 and TRBJ2-3, with TRBD2 identical over 8 bases. Germline CDR1 is SQVTM and CDR2 is ANQGSEA. V was clipped by 6 bases and J by 9 bases; unmatched bases: 14. This CDR3 has 14 residues. Here the CDR3 DNA reads TGCAGCGTGGCCGGGACTAGGGGCGGGGAAACGCAGTATTTT. It codes for CSVAGTRGGETQYF.

The chain joins TRBV5-1 to TRBJ2-3, with 10 bases matching TRBD1. The J segment lost 5 bases and the V segment lost 3 bases, leaving 3 bases of the junction unmatched. The CDR3 runs to 14 residues. From germline, CDR1 is SGHRS and CDR2 YFSETQ. CDR3 DNA sequence: TGCGCCAGCAGCTACGGACAGGGGGAAGATACGCAGTATTTT. As protein: CASSYGQGEDTQYF.

This chain uses TRBV5-1 with TRBJ2-7; TRBD2 agrees at 10 bases. CDR3 length: 15 amino acids. Unmatched junction bases numbered 9, after V lost 4 bases and J lost 5 bases. Germline-derived CDR1 and CDR2 are SGHRS and YFSETQ. The CDR3: CASSTSGRVVNEQYF. DNA for the CDR3: TGCGCCAGCAGCACCAGCGGGAGGGTTGTAAACGAGCAGTACTTC.

J is TRBJ1-4 and V is TRBV6-1, with 9 nucleotides matching TRBD1. J gave up 6 bases and V 4 bases, and 3 bases lay outside the gene matches. This CDR3 contains 14 residues. Germline V gene data show CDR1 as MNHNS and CDR2 as SASEGT. CDR3 in DNA: TGTGCCAGCAGTGCCGGGACAGGGCATGAAAAACTGTTTTTT. Its translation is CASSAGTGHEKLFF.

As regards this clone: Other DNA variants within this sample encode the same CDR3. The J gene is TRBJ2-7, the V gene TRBV15; D unresolved. The CDR3 is made up of 12 amino acids. The V and J ends lost 0 bases and 4 bases respectively, with 4 bases between them. CDR1 is LNHNV and CDR2 is YYDKDF in the germline V gene (reference sequence). The CDR3 region has the DNA TGTGCCACCAGCAGAGATAGATACGAGCAGTACTTC. It is translated as CATSRDRYEQYF.

The chain carries TRBV18 and TRBJ2-6; tentatively, D is TRBD2 (5 bases). CDR3 length: 18 amino acids. The V and J ends lost 1 base and 0 bases respectively, with 13 bases between them. The germline CDR1 and CDR2 sequences are KGHSH and LQKENI. The CDR3 DNA is TGTGCCAGCTCACCACGTAATAGCGATAGCTCTGGGGCCAACGTCCTGACTTTC. This encodes CASSPRNSDSSGANVLTF.

The chain carries TRBV28 and TRBJ1-5; a possible D gene is TRBD1 (6 bases). Germline V gives CDR1 MDHEN, CDR2 SYDVKM. Trimming pared 3 bases from V and 5 bases from J, leaving 14 bases between. CDR3 size: 15 residues. CDR3 residues: CASSFQGKGDQPQHF. As DNA, the CDR3 is TGTGCCAGCAGTTTTCAGGGGAAGGGCGATCAGCCCCAGCATTTT.

V gene TRBV5-1 combines with J gene TRBJ2-1; 9 bases are shared with TRBD2. V gave up 0 bases and J gave up 1 base; unmatched junction bases: 14. CDR1 is SGHRS and CDR2 is YFSETQ in the germline V gene. The CDR3 length is 20 residues. The CDR3, as DNA: TGCGCCAGCAGCTTGGCCACCCCCAGTATTAGCGGGAGTTCCTACAATGAGCAGTTCTTC. It encodes CASSLATPSISGSSYNEQFF.

The chain employs TRBV6-1 and TRBJ2-5; 7 positions match TRBD1. Germline loops: CDR1 MNHNS, CDR2 SASEGT. This CDR3 is 15 amino acids long. V trimming: 5 bases; J trimming: 2 bases; junction bases outside the gene matches: 8. The CDR3 sequence is CASSLMTGTQETQYF. CDR3 in DNA: TGTGCCAGCAGTCTCATGACAGGGACACAAGAGACCCAGTACTTC.